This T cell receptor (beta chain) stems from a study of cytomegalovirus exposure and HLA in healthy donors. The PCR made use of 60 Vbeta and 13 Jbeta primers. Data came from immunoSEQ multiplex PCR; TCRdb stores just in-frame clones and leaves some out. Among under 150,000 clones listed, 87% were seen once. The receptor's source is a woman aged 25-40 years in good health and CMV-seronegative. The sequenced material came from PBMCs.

The CDR3 sequence: CASSSHTGQAYNEQFF. The CDR3 DNA follows: TGTGCCAGCAGCTCCCACACAGGACAGGCATACAATGAGCAGTTCTTC. V usage is TRBV9 and J usage is TRBJ2-1; 7 nucleotides align to TRBD1. J lost 4 bases, V lost 4 bases, and 11 bases had no gene match. This CDR3 spans 16 amino acids. CDR1 is SGDLS, CDR2 YYNGEE, per germline.